This is a list of T cell receptor beta chains from one sample in a study of blood T cell repertoires in COVID-19. Clones were sequenced by immunoSEQ multiplex PCR, and TCRdb holds only the in-frame ones, with some missing. The sample carries approximately 150,000 clones, roughly 89% recorded once. Sequencing was performed on peripheral blood. Receptor source: a human donor in a cohort sampled during active COVID-19. The conserved cysteine and the conserved F or W are not part of the CDR3 here.

CDR3 protein	J gene	V gene
ATSDPRGTEAF	TRBJ1-1	TRBV24-1
ASSLSAGGPPGEY	TRBJ2-7	TRBV28
ASSLGEVNTEAF	TRBJ1-1	TRBV5-1
ASSELAGAGIGELF	TRBJ2-2	TRBV6-1
ASRPSSGSSHEQY	TRBJ2-7	TRBV6-4
ASSLALGARSRNGYT	TRBJ1-2	TRBV7-9
ASSLGATGLGETQY	TRBJ2-5	TRBV7-8
ASSIDSGTHGNQPQH	TRBJ1-5	TRBV19
ASSPTGADGELF	TRBJ2-2	TRBV7-3
ASSQGAGGARTGELF	TRBJ2-2	TRBV3-1/TRBV3-2
ASSLTGGGVGYT	TRBJ1-2	TRBV28
ASSPLAGARTDTQY	TRBJ2-3	TRBV7-2
ASSLDPGTEAF	TRBJ1-1	TRBV5-1
ATSRVVGTGGTPLH	TRBJ1-6	TRBV15
ASSTPTGVLPEAF	TRBJ1-1	TRBV21-1
ASKRRAGLDGNTIY	TRBJ1-3	TRBV7-9
ASRGQEGHEQY	TRBJ2-7	TRBV25-1
AWSAAQGLTDTQY	TRBJ2-3	TRBV30
ASSHRGGTEAF	TRBJ1-1	TRBV28
SVRRDRGTAEQY	TRBJ2-7	TRBV29-1
ASSQDLGGGTEAF	TRBJ1-1	TRBV4-3
ATSPGTGDSGANVLT	TRBJ2-6	TRBV15
ASSFLGVTYTDTQY	TRBJ2-3	TRBV5-5
ASRTTGPGQPQH	TRBJ1-5	TRBV28
SVAQGVTEAF	TRBJ1-1	TRBV29-1
ASTPDPRLYGYT	TRBJ1-2	TRBV28